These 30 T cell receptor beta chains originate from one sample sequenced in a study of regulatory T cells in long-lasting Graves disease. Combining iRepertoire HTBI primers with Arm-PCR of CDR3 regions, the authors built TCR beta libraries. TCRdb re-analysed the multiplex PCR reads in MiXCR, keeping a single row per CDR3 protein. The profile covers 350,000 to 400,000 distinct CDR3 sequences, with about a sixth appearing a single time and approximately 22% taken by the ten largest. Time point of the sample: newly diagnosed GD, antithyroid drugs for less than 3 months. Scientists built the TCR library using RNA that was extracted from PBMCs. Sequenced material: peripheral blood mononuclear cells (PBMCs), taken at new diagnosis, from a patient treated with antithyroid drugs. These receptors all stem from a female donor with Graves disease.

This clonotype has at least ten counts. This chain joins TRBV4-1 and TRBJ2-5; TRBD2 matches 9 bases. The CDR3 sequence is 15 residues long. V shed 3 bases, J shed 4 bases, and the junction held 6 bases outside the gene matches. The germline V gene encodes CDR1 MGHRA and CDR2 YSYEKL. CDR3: CASSQDSGGLETQYF. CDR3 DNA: TGCGCCAGCAGCCAGGATAGCGGGGGATTAGAGACCCAGTACTTC.

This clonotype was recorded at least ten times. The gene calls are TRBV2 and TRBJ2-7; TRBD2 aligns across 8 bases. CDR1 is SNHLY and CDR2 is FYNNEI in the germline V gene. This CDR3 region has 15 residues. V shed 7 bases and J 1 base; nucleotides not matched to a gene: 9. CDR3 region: CASNAATSVSYEQYF. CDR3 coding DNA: TGTGCCAGCAACGCCGCGACTAGCGTGTCCTACGAGCAGTACTTC.

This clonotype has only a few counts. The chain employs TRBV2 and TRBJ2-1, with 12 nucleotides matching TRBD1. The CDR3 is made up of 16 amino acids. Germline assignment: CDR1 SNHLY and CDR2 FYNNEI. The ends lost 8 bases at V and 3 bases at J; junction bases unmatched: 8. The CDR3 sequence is CASSGTGGAVYNEQFF. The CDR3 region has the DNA TGTGCCAGCTCCGGGACAGGGGGCGCGGTCTACAATGAGCAGTTCTTC.

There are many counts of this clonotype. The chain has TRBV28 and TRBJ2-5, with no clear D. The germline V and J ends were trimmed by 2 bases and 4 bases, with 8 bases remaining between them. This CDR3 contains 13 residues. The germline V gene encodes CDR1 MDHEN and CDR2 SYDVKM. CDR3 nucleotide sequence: TGTGCCAGCAGTTTAAGTTCCGGAGAGACCCAGTACTTC. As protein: CASSLSSGETQYF.

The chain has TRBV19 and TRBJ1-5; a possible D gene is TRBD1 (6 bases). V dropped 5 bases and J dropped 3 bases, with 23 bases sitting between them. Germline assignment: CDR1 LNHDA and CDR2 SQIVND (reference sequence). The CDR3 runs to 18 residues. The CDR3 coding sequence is TGTGCCAGTAGTCCCCTCTTACCGAGGACAGCTATCAATCAGCCCCAGCATTTT. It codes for CASSPLLPRTAINQPQHF.

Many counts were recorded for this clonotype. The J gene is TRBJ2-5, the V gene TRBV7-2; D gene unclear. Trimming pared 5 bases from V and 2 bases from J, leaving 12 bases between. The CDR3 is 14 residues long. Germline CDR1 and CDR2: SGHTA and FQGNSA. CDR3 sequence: CASSPRRNQETQYF. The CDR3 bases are TGTGCCAGCAGCCCCCGACGGAATCAAGAGACCCAGTACTTC.

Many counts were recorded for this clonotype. The CDR3 DNA follows: TGTGCCAGCAGCCAGGTAGCGGGGCAAGAGACCCAGTACTTC. Translation gives CASSQVAGQETQYF. The chain employs TRBV3-1 and TRBJ2-5, with 8 bases matching TRBD2. Germline V CDR1 and CDR2: LGHDT, YNNKEL (reference sequence). Unmatched junction bases numbered 2, after V lost 3 bases and J lost 2 bases. There are 14 residues in the CDR3.

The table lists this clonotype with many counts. The CDR3, as DNA: TGCAGTGCTAGAGAGGATGCAGCGGGAGGATCGGGAGGTCGCGAGCAGTACTTC. Translation gives CSAREDAAGGSGGREQYF. V usage is TRBV20-1 and J usage is TRBJ2-7, with TRBD2 identical over 9 bases. Germline V lookup: CDR1 DFQATT, CDR2 SNEGSKA (reference sequence). The CDR3 has 18 amino acids. With 0 bases clipped from V and 6 bases from J, the junction kept 18 bases outside the gene matches.

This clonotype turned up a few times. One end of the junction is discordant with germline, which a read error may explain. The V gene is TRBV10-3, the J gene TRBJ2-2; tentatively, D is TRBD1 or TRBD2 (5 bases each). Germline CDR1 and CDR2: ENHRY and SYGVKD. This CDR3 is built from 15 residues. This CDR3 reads CAISVLTPGTGELFF. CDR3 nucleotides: TGTGCCATCAGTGTTCTGACCCCTGGGACCGGAGAGCTGTTTTTT.

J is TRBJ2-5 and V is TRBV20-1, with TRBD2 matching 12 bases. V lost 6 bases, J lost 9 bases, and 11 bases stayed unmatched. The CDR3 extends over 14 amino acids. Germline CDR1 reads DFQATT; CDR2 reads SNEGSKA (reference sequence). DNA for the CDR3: TGCAGTGCGCGGCGACTAGCGGGAGATGAGGCCCAGTACTTC. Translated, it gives CSARRLAGDEAQYF.

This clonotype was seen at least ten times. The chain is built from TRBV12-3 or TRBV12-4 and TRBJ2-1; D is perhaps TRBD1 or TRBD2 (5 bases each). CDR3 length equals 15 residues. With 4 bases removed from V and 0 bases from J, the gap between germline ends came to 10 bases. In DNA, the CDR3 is TGTGCCAGCAGTTCTCGGGGCAACTCCTACAATGAGCAGTTCTTC. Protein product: CASSSRGNSYNEQFF.

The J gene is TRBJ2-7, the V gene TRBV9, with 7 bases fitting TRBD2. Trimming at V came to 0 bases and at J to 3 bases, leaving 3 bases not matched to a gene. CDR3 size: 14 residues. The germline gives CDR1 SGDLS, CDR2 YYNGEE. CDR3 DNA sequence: TGTGCCAGCAGCGTAGGAAGGACTAGCTACGAGCAGTACTTC. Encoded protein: CASSVGRTSYEQYF.

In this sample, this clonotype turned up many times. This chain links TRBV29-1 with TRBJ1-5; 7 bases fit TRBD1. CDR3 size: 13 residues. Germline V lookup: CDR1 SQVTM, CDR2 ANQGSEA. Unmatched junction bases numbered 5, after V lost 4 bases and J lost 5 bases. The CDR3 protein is CSVGTGKDQPQHF. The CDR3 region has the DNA TGCAGCGTTGGGACAGGAAAGGATCAGCCCCAGCATTTT.

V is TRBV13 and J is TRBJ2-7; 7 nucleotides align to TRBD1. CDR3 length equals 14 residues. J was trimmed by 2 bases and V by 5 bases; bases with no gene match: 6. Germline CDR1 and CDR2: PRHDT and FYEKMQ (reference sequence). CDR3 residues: CASSRDSDTYEQYF. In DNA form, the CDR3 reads TGTGCCAGCAGCAGGGACAGTGACACCTACGAGCAGTACTTC.

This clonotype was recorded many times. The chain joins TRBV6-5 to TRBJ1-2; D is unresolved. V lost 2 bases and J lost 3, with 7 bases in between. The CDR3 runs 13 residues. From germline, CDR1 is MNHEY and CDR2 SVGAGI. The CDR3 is CASSYRGYYGYTF. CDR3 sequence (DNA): TGTGCCAGCAGTTACCGGGGATACTATGGCTACACCTTC.

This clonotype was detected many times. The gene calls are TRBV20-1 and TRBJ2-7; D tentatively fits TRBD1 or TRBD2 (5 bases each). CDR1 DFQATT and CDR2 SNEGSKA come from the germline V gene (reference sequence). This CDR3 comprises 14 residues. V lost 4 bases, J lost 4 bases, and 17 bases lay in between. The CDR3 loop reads CSAIETRGSYEQYF. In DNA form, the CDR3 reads TGCAGTGCTATCGAAACCCGGGGCAGTTACGAGCAGTACTTC.

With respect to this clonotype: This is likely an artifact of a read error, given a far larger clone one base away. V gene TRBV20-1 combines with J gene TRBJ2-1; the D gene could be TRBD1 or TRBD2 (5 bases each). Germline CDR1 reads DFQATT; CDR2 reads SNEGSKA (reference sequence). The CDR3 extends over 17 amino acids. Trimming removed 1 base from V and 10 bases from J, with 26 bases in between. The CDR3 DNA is TGCAGTGCTAGAGGGTACGGCAGGCGAGGGGATGGGTACGAGCAGTTCTTC. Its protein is CSARGYGRRGDGYEQFF.

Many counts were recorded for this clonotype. Here the CDR3 DNA reads TGTGCCAGCAGCTTAGTCGTGGATAGCAATCAGCCCCAGCATTTT. This encodes CASSLVVDSNQPQHF. This sequence joins TRBV7-2 and TRBJ1-5; D is unclear. Germline V gene lookup returns CDR1 SGHTA and CDR2 FQGNSA. The CDR3 totals 15 residues. V was cut by 1 base and J by 0 bases, with 7 bases left in between.

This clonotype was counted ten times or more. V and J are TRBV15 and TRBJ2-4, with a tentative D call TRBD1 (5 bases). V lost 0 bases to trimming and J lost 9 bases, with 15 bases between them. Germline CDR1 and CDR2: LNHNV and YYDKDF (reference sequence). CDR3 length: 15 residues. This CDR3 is CATSRDQGVDVIQYF. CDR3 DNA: TGTGCCACCAGCAGAGATCAAGGGGTCGACGTCATTCAGTACTTC.

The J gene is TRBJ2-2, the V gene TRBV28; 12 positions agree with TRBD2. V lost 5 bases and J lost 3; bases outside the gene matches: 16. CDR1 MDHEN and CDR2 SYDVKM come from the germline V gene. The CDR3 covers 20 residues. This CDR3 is CASSRQLLAGGALHTGELFF. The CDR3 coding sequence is TGTGCCAGCAGTCGACAGCTACTAGCGGGAGGTGCCCTTCACACCGGGGAGCTGTTTTTT. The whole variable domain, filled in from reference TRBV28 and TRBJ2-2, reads DVKVTQSSRYLVKRTGEKVFLECVQDMDHENMFWYRQDPGLGLRLIYFSYDVKMKEKGDIPEGYSVSREKKERFSLILESASTNQTSMYLCASSRQLLAGGALHTGELFFGEGSRLTVL.

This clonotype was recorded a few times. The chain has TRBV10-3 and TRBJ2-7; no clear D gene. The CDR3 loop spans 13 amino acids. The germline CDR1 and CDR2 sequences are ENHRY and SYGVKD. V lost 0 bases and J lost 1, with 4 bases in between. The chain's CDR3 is CAISESESYEQYF. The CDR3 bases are TGTGCCATCAGTGAGTCAGAGTCCTACGAGCAGTACTTC.

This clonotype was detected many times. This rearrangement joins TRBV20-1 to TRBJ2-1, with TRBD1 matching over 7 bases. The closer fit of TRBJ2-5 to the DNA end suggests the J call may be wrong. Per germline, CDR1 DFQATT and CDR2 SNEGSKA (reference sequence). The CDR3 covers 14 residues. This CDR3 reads CSASSTGVQETQYF. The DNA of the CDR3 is TGCAGTGCCAGCTCCACAGGGGTCCAAGAGACCCAGTACTTC.

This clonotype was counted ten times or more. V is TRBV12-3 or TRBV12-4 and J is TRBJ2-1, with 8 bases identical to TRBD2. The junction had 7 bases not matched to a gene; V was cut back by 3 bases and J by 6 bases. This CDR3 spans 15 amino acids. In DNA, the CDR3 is TGTGCCAGCAGTTTTGAGCGGGGGAGGGTCAATGAGCAGTTCTTC. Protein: CASSFERGRVNEQFF.

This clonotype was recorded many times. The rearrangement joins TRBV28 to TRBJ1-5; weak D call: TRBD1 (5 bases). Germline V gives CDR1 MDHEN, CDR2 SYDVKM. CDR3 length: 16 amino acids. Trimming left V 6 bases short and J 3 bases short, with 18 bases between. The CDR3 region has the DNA TGTGCCAGCAGCCGAGGGTACTTAGGGGACAATCAGCCCCAGCATTTT. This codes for CASSRGYLGDNQPQHF. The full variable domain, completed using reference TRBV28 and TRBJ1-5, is DVKVTQSSRYLVKRTGEKVFLECVQDMDHENMFWYRQDPGLGLRLIYFSYDVKMKEKGDIPEGYSVSREKKERFSLILESASTNQTSMYLCASSRGYLGDNQPQHFGDGTRLSIL.

The CDR3 is CASSISGRGNQPQHF. The CDR3 bases are TGTGCCAGTAGTATCTCAGGGAGAGGCAATCAGCCCCAGCATTTT. This chain joins TRBV19 and TRBJ1-5; D possibly corresponds to TRBD1 (5 bases). Trimming took 3 bases from V and 2 from J, leaving 11 bases between them. The CDR3 has 15 amino acids. Germline CDR1 LNHDA, CDR2 SQIVND (reference sequence).

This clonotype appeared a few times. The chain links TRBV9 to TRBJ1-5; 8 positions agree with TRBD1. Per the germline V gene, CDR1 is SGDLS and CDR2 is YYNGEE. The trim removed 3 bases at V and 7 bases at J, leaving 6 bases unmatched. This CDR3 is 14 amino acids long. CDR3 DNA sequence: TGTGCCAGCAGCGGGACAGGGCTGGGACAGCCCCAGCATTTT. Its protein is CASSGTGLGQPQHF. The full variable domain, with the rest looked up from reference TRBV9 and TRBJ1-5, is DSGVTQTPKHLITATGQRVTLRCSPRSGDLSVYWYQQSLDQGLQFLIQYYNGEERAKGNILERFSAQQFPDLHSELNLSSLELGDSALYFCASSGTGLGQPQHFGDGTRLSIL.

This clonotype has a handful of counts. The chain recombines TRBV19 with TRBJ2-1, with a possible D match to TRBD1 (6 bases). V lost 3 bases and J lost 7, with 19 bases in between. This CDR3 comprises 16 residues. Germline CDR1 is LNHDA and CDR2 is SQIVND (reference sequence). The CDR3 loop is CASSIRPGRGWNEQFF. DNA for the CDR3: TGTGCCAGTAGTATTCGTCCCGGCAGGGGTTGGAATGAGCAGTTCTTC.

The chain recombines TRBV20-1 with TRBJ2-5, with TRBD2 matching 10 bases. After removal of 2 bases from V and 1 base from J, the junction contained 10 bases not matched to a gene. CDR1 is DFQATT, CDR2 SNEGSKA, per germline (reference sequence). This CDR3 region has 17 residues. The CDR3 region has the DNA TGCAGTGCTAGATCCGAAAGACTAGCGGGCGTCCAAGAGACCCAGTACTTC. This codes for CSARSERLAGVQETQYF.

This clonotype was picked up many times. The CDR3 reads CSAREAGFDQPQHF. The DNA for the CDR3 is TGCAGTGCTAGAGAGGCAGGGTTTGATCAGCCCCAGCATTTT. The chain links TRBV20-1 to TRBJ1-5; the D gene is possibly TRBD1 (5 bases). From germline, CDR1 is DFQATT and CDR2 SNEGSKA (reference sequence). V lost 0 bases and J 5 bases, leaving 11 bases between the germline ends. CDR3 length equals 14 residues.

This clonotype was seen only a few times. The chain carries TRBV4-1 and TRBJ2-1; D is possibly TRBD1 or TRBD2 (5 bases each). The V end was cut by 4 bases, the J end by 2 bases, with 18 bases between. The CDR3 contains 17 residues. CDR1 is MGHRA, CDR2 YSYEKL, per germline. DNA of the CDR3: TGCGCCAGCAGCCGTGTCCTTAAGCAGGGACCCTACAATGAGCAGTTCTTC. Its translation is CASSRVLKQGPYNEQFF.